One sample yielded the 24 T cell receptor beta chains listed below, sequenced in a study of T cells in tuberculosis. Sorting used thawed, overnight-rested PBMC stained with anti-CD3, a viability dye and GMM-loaded CD1B tetramer. The CD1B tetramers carried C32 glucose monomycolate purified from Rhodococcus equi. Repertoires were generated with immunoSEQ multiplex PCR, while TCRdb's copy carries only in-frame clones and drops some. The sample holds about 54,000 clones, around 90% seen once. Sequencing used CD1b-GMM tetramer-negative cells sorted from PBMCs. These receptor sequences come from an adult woman with latent tuberculosis.

CDR3 region: CASSLAAGQGAGELFF. The CDR3 nucleotides are TGTGCCAGCAGCTTAGCGGCGGGACAGGGGGCCGGGGAGCTGTTTTTT. The J gene is TRBJ2-2, the V gene TRBV7-6; 11 bases are a match to TRBD1. The germline CDR1 and CDR2 sequences are SGHVS and FNYEAQ. The CDR3 consists of 16 residues. The J segment lost 6 bases and the V segment lost 0 bases, leaving 3 bases of the junction unmatched.

This clone was found once. The chain employs TRBV28 and TRBJ2-7; TRBD2 agrees at 13 bases. J lost 4 bases, V lost 6 bases, and 15 bases had no gene match. CDR1 and CDR2 from the germline V gene are MDHEN and SYDVKM. The CDR3 consists of 18 residues. For the CDR3, the DNA is TGTGCCAGCAGAAGGACTAGCGGGAGCTTCCCCGGGCGGTACGAGCAGTACTTC. It encodes CASRRTSGSFPGRYEQYF.

The chain recombines TRBV6-5 with TRBJ1-4; TRBD1 matches at 9 bases. Per germline, CDR1 MNHEY and CDR2 SVGAGI. The CDR3 totals 14 residues. Trimming took 6 bases from V and 7 from J; bases not matched to a gene: 6. The CDR3, as DNA: TGTGCCAGCAGCTGGGACAGGGTGGGTGAAAAACTGTTTTTT. Encoded protein: CASSWDRVGEKLFF.

The CDR3 reads CASSSLGTLLGETQYF. The CDR3 nucleotides are TGTGCCAGTAGTTCACTAGGGACTTTATTGGGAGAGACCCAGTACTTC. This chain links TRBV19 with TRBJ2-5; TRBD2 is a possible D gene (6 bases). Germline CDR1 and CDR2: LNHDA and SQIVND (reference sequence). The CDR3 is 16 amino acids. V lost 5 bases, J lost 4 bases, and 20 bases lay in between.

Written as DNA, the CDR3 is TGTGCCAGCAGTTTAGGACAGGGATCCGATACGCAGTATTTT. This translates into CASSLGQGSDTQYF. The chain links TRBV27 to TRBJ2-3, with TRBD1 matching 8 bases. Germline V gene sequence: CDR1 MNHEY, CDR2 SMNVEV (reference sequence). There are 14 residues in the CDR3. After removal of 2 bases from V and 6 bases from J, the junction contained 4 bases not matched to a gene.

The chain links TRBV5-6 to TRBJ1-6; the match to TRBD1 covers 9 bases. This CDR3 region has 16 residues. Looked up from germline, CDR1 is SGHDT and CDR2 is YYEEEE. V lost 0 bases, J lost 5 bases, and 3 bases stayed unmatched. The CDR3, as DNA: TGTGCCAGCAGCTTGGGGGACAGGGCTCATAATTCACCCCTCCACTTT. This translates into CASSLGDRAHNSPLHF. The variable domain in full, completed from reference TRBV5-6 and TRBJ1-6, reads DAGVTQSPTHLIKTRGQQVTLRCSPKSGHDTVSWYQQALGQGPQFIFQYYEEEERQRGNFPDRFSGHQFPNYSSELNVNALLLGDSALYLCASSLGDRAHNSPLHFGNGTRLTVT.

This chain joins TRBV28 and TRBJ2-1; the match to TRBD2 covers 11 bases. Per germline, CDR1 MDHEN and CDR2 SYDVKM. The CDR3 has 15 residues. With V trimmed by 3 bases and J by 9 bases, 7 bases remained unmatched. In DNA form, the CDR3 reads TGTGCCAGCAGTTTTAGCGGGAGGGCCACCGGTGAGCAGTTCTTC. Encoded protein: CASSFSGRATGEQFF.

With respect to this clone: Its ends do not fully match the called genes, so a read error is possible. The sample holds other DNA sequences that translate to the same CDR3. V gene TRBV7-3 combines with J gene TRBJ1-1; D not certain. The germline gives CDR1 SGHTA, CDR2 FQGTGA. The CDR3 is 13 residues long. The CDR3, as DNA: TGTGCCAGCAGCTTAGAGGTGAACACTGAAGCCTTCTTT. Translating it yields CASSLEVNTEAFF.

The chain links TRBV30 to TRBJ2-1, with a possible D match to TRBD1 (5 bases). Deletions cut 5 bases from V and 0 bases from J, with 11 bases between. The CDR3 is made up of 14 amino acids. Germline-derived CDR1 and CDR2 are GTSNPN and SVGIG (reference sequence). CDR3 coding DNA: TGTGCCTGGGGCGTAGGACACTCCTACAATGAGCAGTTCTTC. The encoded protein is CAWGVGHSYNEQFF.

The V call is TRBV14, the J call TRBJ1-6; 9 nucleotides agree with TRBD1. The germline CDR1 and CDR2 sequences are SGHDN and FVKESK. The V gene end was trimmed by 3 bases and the J gene end by 11 bases; junction bases not matched to a gene: 5. The CDR3 totals 14 residues. Written as DNA, the CDR3 is TGTGCCAGCAGCCATCCCGGGACAGGGACACCCCTCCACTTT. Protein: CASSHPGTGTPLHF.

This chain connects TRBV5-1 to TRBJ1-2, with 8 bases aligning to TRBD1. From germline, CDR1 is SGHRS and CDR2 YFSETQ. The length of the CDR3 is 13 residues. With 5 bases clipped from V and 8 bases from J, the junction kept 8 bases outside the gene matches. The CDR3 bases are TGCGCCAGCAGAGCAGGGGGGACAGGCGGCTACACCTTC. Translating it yields CASRAGGTGGYTF.

The rearrangement joins TRBV7-9 to TRBJ2-7, with 7 bases lining up with TRBD2. Unmatched junction bases numbered 7, after V lost 3 bases and J lost 5 bases. This CDR3 region has 14 residues. Germline loops: CDR1 SEHNR, CDR2 FQNEAQ (reference sequence). CDR3 DNA sequence: TGTGCCAGCAGCTTCGCAGCGGGGCACAACGAGCAGTACTTC. Residues: CASSFAAGHNEQYF. Based on the CDR3 plus reference TRBV7-9 and TRBJ2-7, the full variable domain is DTGVSQNPRHKITKRGQNVTFRCDPISEHNRLYWYRQTLGQGPEFLTYFQNEAQLEKSRLLSDRFSAERPKGSFSTLEIQRTEQGDSAMYLCASSFAAGHNEQYFGPGTRLTVT.

The rearrangement links TRBV6-1 to TRBJ1-5, with 9 positions matching TRBD1. The CDR3 is 17 amino acids. J gave up 3 bases and V 0 bases, and 6 bases lay outside the gene matches. In germline, CDR1 is MNHNS, CDR2 SASEGT. The CDR3 loop reads CASSEARHRGPNQPQHF. CDR3 in DNA: TGTGCCAGCAGTGAAGCGCGACACAGGGGGCCCAATCAGCCCCAGCATTTT.

The V gene is TRBV19, the J gene TRBJ2-7, with unresolved D. The CDR3 spans 15 residues. Germline V gene sequence: CDR1 LNHDA, CDR2 SQIVND (reference sequence). Trimming stripped 4 bases from V and 1 base from J, with 14 bases between. This CDR3 is CASSTSSSGSYEQYF. The CDR3 nucleotides read TGTGCCAGTAGTACCTCCTCGTCAGGATCCTACGAGCAGTACTTC.

V is TRBV7-3 and J is TRBJ2-3; the match to TRBD2 covers 11 bases. This CDR3 comprises 14 residues. From germline, CDR1 is SGHTA and CDR2 FQGTGA. After removal of 3 bases from V and 5 bases from J, the junction contained 1 base not matched to a gene. CDR3 region: CASSFGLAGDTQYF. CDR3 bases: TGTGCCAGCAGCTTTGGACTAGCGGGAGATACGCAGTATTTT.

This chain connects TRBV30 to TRBJ1-2; 10 nucleotides align to TRBD1. J was trimmed by 6 bases and V by 7 bases; bases with no gene match: 8. Germline values: CDR1 GTSNPN, CDR2 SVGIG (reference sequence). This CDR3 has 13 residues. CDR3 amino acids: CASSGQGRNGYTF. In DNA, the CDR3 is TGTGCCTCCTCGGGACAGGGGAGAAATGGCTACACCTTC. Full variable domain (outside the CDR3, taken from reference TRBV30 and TRBJ1-2): SQTIHQWPATLVQPVGSPLSLECTVEGTSNPNLYWYRQAAGRGLQLLFYSVGIGQISSEVPQNLSASRPQDRQFILSSKKLLLSDSGFYLCASSGQGRNGYTFGSGTRLTVV.

The rearrangement links TRBV19 to TRBJ2-3; possibly TRBD2 for D (6 bases). Germline CDR1 reads LNHDA; CDR2 reads SQIVND (reference sequence). CDR3 length equals 14 residues. The V and J ends lost 3 bases and 2 bases respectively, with 9 bases between them. CDR3 sequence reads: CASSIGRDTDTQYF. The CDR3 bases are TGTGCCAGTAGTATTGGGCGGGACACAGATACGCAGTATTTT.

The chain joins TRBV27 to TRBJ1-5, with D tentatively TRBD1 (5 bases). The germline V gene encodes CDR1 MNHEY and CDR2 SMNVEV (reference sequence). The CDR3 contains 13 residues. V lost 10 bases, J lost 5 bases, and 15 bases lay in between. In DNA form, the CDR3 reads TGTGCCAACGAGGGCGGAGGGGATCAGCCCCAGCATTTT. Protein sequence: CANEGGGDQPQHF.

This chain joins TRBV6-5 and TRBJ2-7, with TRBD1 as a possible D gene (6 bases). The germline gives CDR1 MNHEY, CDR2 SVGAGI. V gave up 6 bases and J gave up 5 bases, with 20 bases separating them. This CDR3 comprises 15 residues. The chain's CDR3 is CASSSGEQGSDEQYF. DNA of the CDR3: TGTGCCAGCAGCAGCGGCGAACAGGGTTCGGACGAGCAGTACTTC.

The chain links TRBV7-3 to TRBJ2-1; D uncertain. CDR3 size: 13 residues. The V gene lost 2 bases and the J gene lost 4 bases, with 6 bases spanning the gap. Looked up from germline, CDR1 is SGHTA and CDR2 is FQGTGA. DNA for the CDR3: TGTGCCAGCAGCTTATCCGGTTACAATGAGCAGTTCTTC. Protein product: CASSLSGYNEQFF.

About this clone itself: The sample carries other DNA sequences with the same CDR3. V gene TRBV9 combines with J gene TRBJ2-1; 9 positions agree with TRBD2. V gave up 0 bases and J gave up 4 bases; unmatched junction bases: 5. The length of the CDR3 is 16 residues. CDR1 and CDR2 from the germline V gene are SGDLS and YYNGEE. CDR3 nucleotide sequence: TGTGCCAGCAGCGTAGGTGGCGGGGGGGCTTACAATGAGCAGTTCTTC. Translating gives CASSVGGGGAYNEQFF.

This clone was seen a few times. The CDR3, as DNA: TGTGCCAGCAGCTTTGCCCAGCGCGGGCCCTACAATGAGCAGTTCTTC. Its translation: CASSFAQRGPYNEQFF. The chain joins TRBV12-1 to TRBJ2-1; whether TRBD2, the table's D call, matches the DNA was not checked. TRBV12-1 is listed as a pseudogene. The CDR3 spans 16 residues.

The rearrangement links TRBV28 to TRBJ2-7; D is ambiguous. V dropped 4 bases and J dropped 3 bases, with 10 bases sitting between them. This CDR3 region has 13 residues. CDR1 and CDR2 from the germline V gene are MDHEN and SYDVKM. The CDR3 DNA follows: TGTGCCAGCAGTTCGCGGAATGACTACGAGCAGTACTTC. Translating it yields CASSSRNDYEQYF.

The chain combines TRBV7-6 with TRBJ2-3; 10 bases are a match to TRBD2. Germline CDR1 and CDR2: SGHVS and FNYEAQ. This CDR3 spans 19 amino acids. Trimming took 1 base from V and 1 from J; bases not matched to a gene: 11. The CDR3 bases are TGTGCCAGCAGCTTAGTGAGGCTTCCTAGCGGGAGTGGCACAGATACGCAGTATTTT. Translated, it gives CASSLVRLPSGSGTDTQYF.